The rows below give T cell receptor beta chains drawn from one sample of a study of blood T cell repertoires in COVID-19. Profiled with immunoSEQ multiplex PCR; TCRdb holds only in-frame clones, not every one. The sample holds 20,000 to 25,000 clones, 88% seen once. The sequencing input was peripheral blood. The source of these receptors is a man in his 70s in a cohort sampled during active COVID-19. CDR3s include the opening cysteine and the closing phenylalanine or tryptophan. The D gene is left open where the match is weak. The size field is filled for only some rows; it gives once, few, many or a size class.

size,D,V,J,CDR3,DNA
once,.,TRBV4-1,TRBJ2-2,CASSQERAPGTGELFF,TGCGCCAGCAGCCAAGAGCGGGCCCCGGGCACCGGGGAGCTGTTTTTT
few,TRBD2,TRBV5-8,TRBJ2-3,CASSLLGTSGTDTQYF,TGTGCCAGCAGCCTTCTTGGGACTAGCGGCACAGATACGCAGTATTTT
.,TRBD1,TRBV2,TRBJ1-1,CASGGQGLTEAFF,TGTGCCAGCGGAGGACAGGGCCTCACTGAAGCTTTCTTT
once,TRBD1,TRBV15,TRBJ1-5,CATSRDPLRQGKNQPQHF,TGTGCCACCAGCAGAGATCCGCTCCGACAGGGGAAGAATCAGCCCCAGCATTTT
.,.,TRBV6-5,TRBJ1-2,CASRRPLRSYGYTF,TGTGCCAGCAGACGACCCCTAAGGAGCTATGGCTACACCTTC
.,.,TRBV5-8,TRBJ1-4,CASSLGQTTNEKLFF,TGTGCCAGCAGCCTAGGACAGACAACTAATGAAAAACTGTTTTTT
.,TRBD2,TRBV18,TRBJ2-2,CASYQRLAGGGTGELFF,TGTGCCAGCTACCAACGACTAGCGGGAGGAGGCACCGGGGAGCTGTTTTTT
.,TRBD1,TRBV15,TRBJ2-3,CATSPRQGRSGDTQYF,TGTGCCACCAGCCCTCGACAGGGGCGGTCGGGAGATACGCAGTATTTT
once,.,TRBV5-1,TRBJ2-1,CASSLVGLAGGEQFF,TGCGCCAGCAGCTTGGTGGGCCTAGCCGGAGGTGAGCAGTTCTTC
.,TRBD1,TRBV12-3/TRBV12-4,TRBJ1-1,CASSRQGRTEAFF,TGTGCCAGCAGCCGACAGGGTCGCACTGAAGCTTTCTTT
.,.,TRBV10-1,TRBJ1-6,CASSGSLNSPLHF,TGCGCCAGCAGTGGGAGCCTTAATTCACCCCTCCACTTT
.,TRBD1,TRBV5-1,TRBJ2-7,CASSDGTAPTRQYF,TGCGCCAGCAGCGACGGGACAGCTCCTACGAGACAGTACTTC